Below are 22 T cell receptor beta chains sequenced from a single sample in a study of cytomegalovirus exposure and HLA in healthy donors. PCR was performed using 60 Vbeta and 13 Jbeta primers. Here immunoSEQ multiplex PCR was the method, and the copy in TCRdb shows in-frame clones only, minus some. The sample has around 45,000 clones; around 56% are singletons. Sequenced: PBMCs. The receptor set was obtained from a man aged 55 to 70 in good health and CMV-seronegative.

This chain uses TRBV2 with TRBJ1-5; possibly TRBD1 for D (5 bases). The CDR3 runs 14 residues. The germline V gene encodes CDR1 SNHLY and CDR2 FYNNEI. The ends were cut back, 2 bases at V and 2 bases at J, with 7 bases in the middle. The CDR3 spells CASSERGRNQPQHF. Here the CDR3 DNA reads TGTGCCAGCAGTGAAAGGGGCCGCAATCAGCCCCAGCATTTT.

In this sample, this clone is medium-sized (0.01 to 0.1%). DNA of the CDR3: TGTGCCAGCAGCCAAGGGGGTCTTGAGCCTAGCTCGAGCTCCTACAATGAGCAGTTCTTC. Protein sequence: CASSQGGLEPSSSSYNEQFF. The chain employs TRBV14 and TRBJ2-1; tentatively, D is TRBD2 (5 bases). Trimming pared 1 base from V and 0 bases from J, leaving 22 bases between. CDR1 and CDR2 (germline): SGHDN, FVKESK. The CDR3 covers 20 residues. Variable domain in full (rest from reference TRBV14 and TRBJ2-1): EAGVTQFPSHSVIEKGQTVTLRCDPISGHDNLYWYRRVMGKEIKFLLHFVKESKQDESGMPNNRFLAERTGGTYSTLKVQPAELEDSGVYFCASSQGGLEPSSSSYNEQFFGPGTRLTVL.

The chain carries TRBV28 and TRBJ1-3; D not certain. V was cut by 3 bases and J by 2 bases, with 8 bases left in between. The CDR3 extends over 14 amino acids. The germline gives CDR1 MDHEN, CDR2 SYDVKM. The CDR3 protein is CASSFGQTGNTIYF. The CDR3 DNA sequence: TGTGCCAGCAGTTTTGGTCAGACTGGAAACACCATATATTTT.

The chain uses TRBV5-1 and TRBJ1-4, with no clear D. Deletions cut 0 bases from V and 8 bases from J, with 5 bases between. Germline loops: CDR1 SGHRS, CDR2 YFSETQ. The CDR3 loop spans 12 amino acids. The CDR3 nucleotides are TGCGCCAGCAGCTTGGCGGGGGAAAAACTGTTTTTT. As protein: CASSLAGEKLFF.

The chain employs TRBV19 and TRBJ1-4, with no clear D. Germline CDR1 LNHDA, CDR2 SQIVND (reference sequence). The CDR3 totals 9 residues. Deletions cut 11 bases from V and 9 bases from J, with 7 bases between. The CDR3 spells CAAYKKLFF. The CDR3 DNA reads TGTGCCGCCTATAAAAAACTGTTTTTT.

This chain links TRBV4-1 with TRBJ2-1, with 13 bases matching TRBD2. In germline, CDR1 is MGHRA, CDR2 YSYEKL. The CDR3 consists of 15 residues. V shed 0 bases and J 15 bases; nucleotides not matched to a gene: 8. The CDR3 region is CASSQDRTSGRAPFF. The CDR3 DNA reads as TGCGCCAGCAGCCAAGATCGTACTAGCGGGAGGGCCCCGTTCTTC.

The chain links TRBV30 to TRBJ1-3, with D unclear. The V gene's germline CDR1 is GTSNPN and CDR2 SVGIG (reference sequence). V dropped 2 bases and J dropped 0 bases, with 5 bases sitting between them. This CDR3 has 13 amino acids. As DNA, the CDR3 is TGTGCCTGGAGTTCCAACTCTGGAAACACCATATATTTT. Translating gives CAWSSNSGNTIYF.

Here the CDR3 reads CASTPRTSGTGGELFF. The CDR3 DNA reads TGTGCCAGCACCCCAAGGACTAGCGGGACTGGCGGGGAGCTGTTTTTT. The V call is TRBV5-4, the J call TRBJ2-2, with TRBD2 matching over 12 bases. The CDR3 is made up of 16 amino acids. Germline V gene data show CDR1 as SGHNT and CDR2 as YYREEE (reference sequence). V trimming: 6 bases; J trimming: 7 bases; junction bases outside the gene matches: 10. Combining the CDR3 with reference TRBV5-4 and TRBJ2-2 gives the whole variable domain ETGVTQSPTHLIKTRGQQVTLRCSSQSGHNTVSWYQQALGQGPQFIFQYYREEENGRGNFPPRFSGLQFPNYSSELNVNALELDDSALYLCASTPRTSGTGGELFFGEGSRLTVL.

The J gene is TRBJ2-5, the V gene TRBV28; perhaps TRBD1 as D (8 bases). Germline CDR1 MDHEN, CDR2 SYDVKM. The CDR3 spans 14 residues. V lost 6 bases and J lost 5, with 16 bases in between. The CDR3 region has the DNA TGTGCCAGCAGCTGGGGGGGGACAGGCGAGACCCAGTACTTC. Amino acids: CASSWGGTGETQYF.

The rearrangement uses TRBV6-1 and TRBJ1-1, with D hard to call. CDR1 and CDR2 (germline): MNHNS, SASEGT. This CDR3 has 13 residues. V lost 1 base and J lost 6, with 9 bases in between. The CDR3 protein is CASSEDPGAEAFF. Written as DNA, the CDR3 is TGTGCCAGCAGTGAAGACCCCGGGGCTGAAGCTTTCTTT.

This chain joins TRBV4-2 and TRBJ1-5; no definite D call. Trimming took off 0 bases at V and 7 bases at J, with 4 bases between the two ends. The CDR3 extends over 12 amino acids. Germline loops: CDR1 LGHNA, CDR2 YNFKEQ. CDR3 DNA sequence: TGTGCCAGCAGCCAAGAGAGGCAGCCCCAGCATTTT. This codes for CASSQERQPQHF.

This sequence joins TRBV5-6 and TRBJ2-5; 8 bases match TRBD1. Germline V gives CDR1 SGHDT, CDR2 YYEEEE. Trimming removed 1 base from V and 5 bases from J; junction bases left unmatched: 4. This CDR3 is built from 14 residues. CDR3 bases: TGTGCCAGCAGCTTGCCCACAGGGGGGGAGACCCAGTACTTC. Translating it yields CASSLPTGGETQYF.

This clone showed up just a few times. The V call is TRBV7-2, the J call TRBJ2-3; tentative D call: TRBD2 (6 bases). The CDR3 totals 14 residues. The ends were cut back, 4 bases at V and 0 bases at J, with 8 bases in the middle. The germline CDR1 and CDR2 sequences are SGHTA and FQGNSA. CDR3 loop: CASSYGGSTDTQYF. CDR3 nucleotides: TGTGCCAGCAGCTACGGGGGTAGCACAGATACGCAGTATTTT.

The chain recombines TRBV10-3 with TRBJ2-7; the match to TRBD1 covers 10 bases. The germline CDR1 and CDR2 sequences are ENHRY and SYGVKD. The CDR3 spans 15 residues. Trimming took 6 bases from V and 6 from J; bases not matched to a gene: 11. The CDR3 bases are TGTGCCATCAGAGCCGGGACAGGGGCTGTAGCCGAGCAGTACTTC. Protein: CAIRAGTGAVAEQYF.

CDR3 sequence reads: CASSIAGGRYEQYF. In nucleotides, the CDR3 is TGTGCCAGCAGTATAGCGGGAGGAAGGTACGAGCAGTACTTC. This sequence joins TRBV2 and TRBJ2-7, with 10 bases fitting TRBD2. With 5 bases clipped from V and 4 bases from J, the junction kept 5 bases outside the gene matches. Germline V gene lookup returns CDR1 SNHLY and CDR2 FYNNEI. The CDR3 has 14 residues.

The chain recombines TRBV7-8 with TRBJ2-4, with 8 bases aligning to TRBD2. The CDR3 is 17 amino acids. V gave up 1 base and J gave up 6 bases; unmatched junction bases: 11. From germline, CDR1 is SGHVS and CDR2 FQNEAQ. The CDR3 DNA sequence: TGTGCCAGCAGCTTAGAGCTAGCGGGCGGTGTCAGAAACATTCAGTACTTC. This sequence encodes CASSLELAGGVRNIQYF.

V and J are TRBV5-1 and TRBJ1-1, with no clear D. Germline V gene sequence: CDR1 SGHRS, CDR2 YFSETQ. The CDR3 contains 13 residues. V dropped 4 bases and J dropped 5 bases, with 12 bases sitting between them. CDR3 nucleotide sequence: TGCGCCAGCAGCATAGGAAGCGAGACTGAAGCTTTCTTT. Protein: CASSIGSETEAFF.

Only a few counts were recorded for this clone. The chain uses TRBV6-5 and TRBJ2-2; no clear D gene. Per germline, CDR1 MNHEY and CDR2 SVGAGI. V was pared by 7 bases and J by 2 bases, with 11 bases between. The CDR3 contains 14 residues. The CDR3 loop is CASKWASNTGELFF. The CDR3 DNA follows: TGTGCCAGCAAGTGGGCCAGTAACACCGGGGAGCTGTTTTTT.

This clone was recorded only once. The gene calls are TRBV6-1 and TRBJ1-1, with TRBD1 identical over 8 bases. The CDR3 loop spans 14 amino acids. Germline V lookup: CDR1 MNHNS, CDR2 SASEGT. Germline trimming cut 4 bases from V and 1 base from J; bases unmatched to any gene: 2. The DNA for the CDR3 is TGTGCCAGCAGTGCCGGGACAGGGAACACTGAAGCTTTCTTT. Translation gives CASSAGTGNTEAFF.

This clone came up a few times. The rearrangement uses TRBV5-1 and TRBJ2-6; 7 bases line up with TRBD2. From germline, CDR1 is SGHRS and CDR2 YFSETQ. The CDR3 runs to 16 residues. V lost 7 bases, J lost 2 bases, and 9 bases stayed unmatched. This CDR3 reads CASGGGSIAGANVLTF. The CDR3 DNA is TGCGCCAGCGGAGGCGGGAGCATAGCTGGGGCCAACGTCCTGACTTTC.

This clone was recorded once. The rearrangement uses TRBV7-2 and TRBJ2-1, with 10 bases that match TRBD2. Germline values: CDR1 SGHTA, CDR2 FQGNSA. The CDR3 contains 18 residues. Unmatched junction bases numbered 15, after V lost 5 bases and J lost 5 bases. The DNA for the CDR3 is TGTGCCAGCAGCAGGTCTAGCGGGAGTCGGAGATGGGACAATGAGCAGTTCTTC. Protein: CASSRSSGSRRWDNEQFF.

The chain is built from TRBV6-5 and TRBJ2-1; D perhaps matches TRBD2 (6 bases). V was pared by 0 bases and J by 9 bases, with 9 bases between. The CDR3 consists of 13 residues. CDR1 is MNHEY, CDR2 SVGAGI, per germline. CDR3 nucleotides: TGTGCCAGCAGTTACTCGATCGGGGGTGAGCAGTTCTTC. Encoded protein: CASSYSIGGEQFF.